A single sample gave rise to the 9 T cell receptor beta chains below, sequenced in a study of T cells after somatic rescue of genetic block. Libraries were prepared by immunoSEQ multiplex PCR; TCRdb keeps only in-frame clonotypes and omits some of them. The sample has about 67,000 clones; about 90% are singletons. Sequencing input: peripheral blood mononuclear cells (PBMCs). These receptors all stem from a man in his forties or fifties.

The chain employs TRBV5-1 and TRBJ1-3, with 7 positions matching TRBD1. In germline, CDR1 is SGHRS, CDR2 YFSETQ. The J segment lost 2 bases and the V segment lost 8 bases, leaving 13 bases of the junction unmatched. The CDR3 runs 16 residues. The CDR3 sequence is CARGPTGIVPGNTIYF. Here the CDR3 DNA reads TGCGCCAGAGGACCGACAGGGATTGTACCTGGAAACACCATATATTTT.

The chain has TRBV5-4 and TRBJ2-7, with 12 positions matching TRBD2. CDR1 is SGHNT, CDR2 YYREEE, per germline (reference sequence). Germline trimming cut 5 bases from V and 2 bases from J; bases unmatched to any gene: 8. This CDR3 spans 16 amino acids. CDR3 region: CASSPRTSGNAYEQYF. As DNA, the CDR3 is TGTGCCAGCAGTCCTCGGACTAGCGGGAACGCCTACGAGCAGTACTTC.

The CDR3 bases are TGTGCCAGCAGCTTAGATTATCAGCGGGAGACCCAGTACTTC. Protein sequence: CASSLDYQRETQYF. The chain employs TRBV7-6 and TRBJ2-5; maybe TRBD2 (5 bases). CDR1 and CDR2 (germline): SGHVS, FNYEAQ. CDR3 length: 14 residues. The V and J ends lost 1 base and 5 bases respectively, with 11 bases between them.

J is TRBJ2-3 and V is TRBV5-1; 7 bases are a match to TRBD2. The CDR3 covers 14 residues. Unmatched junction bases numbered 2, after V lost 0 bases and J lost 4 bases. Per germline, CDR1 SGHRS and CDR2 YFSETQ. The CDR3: CASSLVREPDTQYF. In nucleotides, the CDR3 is TGCGCCAGCAGCTTGGTGCGGGAGCCAGATACGCAGTATTTT. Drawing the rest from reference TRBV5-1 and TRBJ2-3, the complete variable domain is KAGVTQTPRYLIKTRGQQVTLSCSPISGHRSVSWYQQTPGQGLQFLFEYFSETQRNKGNFPGRFSGRQFSNSRSEMNVSTLELGDSALYLCASSLVREPDTQYFGPGTRLTVL.

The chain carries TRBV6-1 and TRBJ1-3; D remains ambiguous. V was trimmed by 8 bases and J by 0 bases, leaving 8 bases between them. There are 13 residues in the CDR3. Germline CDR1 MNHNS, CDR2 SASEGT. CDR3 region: CASDVYSGNTIYF. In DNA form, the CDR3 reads TGTGCCAGCGATGTTTACTCTGGAAACACCATATATTTT.

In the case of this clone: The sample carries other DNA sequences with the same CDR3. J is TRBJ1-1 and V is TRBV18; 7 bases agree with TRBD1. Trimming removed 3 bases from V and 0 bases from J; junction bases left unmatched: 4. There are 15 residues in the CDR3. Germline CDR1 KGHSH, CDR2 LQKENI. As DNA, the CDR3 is TGTGCCAGCTCACCGGGGGACAGAGTGAACACTGAAGCTTTCTTT. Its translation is CASSPGDRVNTEAFF.

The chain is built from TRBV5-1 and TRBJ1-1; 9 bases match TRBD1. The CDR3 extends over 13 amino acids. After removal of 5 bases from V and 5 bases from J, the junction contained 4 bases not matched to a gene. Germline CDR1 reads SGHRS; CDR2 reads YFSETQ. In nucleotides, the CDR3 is TGCGCCAGCAGGGGGACAGGGATAACTGAAGCTTTCTTT. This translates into CASRGTGITEAFF. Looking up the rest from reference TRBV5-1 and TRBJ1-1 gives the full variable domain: KAGVTQTPRYLIKTRGQQVTLSCSPISGHRSVSWYQQTPGQGLQFLFEYFSETQRNKGNFPGRFSGRQFSNSRSEMNVSTLELGDSALYLCASRGTGITEAFFGQGTRLTVV.

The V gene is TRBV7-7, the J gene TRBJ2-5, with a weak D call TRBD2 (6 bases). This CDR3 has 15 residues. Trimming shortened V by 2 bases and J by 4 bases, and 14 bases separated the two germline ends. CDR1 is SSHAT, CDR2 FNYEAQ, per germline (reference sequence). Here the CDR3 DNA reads TGTGCCAGCAGCTTACTTCTCGGGGGTCTAGAGACCCAGTACTTC. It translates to CASSLLLGGLETQYF.

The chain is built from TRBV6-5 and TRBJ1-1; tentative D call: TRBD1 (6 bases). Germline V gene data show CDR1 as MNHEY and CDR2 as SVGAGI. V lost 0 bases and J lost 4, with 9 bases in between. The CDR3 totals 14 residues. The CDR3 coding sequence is TGTGCCAGCAGTTACTCGCAGGGGACCACTGAAGCTTTCTTT. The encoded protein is CASSYSQGTTEAFF.